These T cell receptor beta chains were read from a single sample in a study of T cell clonotyping in hematopoietic cell transplantation. Assay used: immunoSEQ multiplex PCR; TCRdb lists only in-frame clones, some missing. The sample consists of around 80,000 clones, approximately 95% of them appearing once. The starting material was peripheral blood mononuclear cells, obtained before stem cell transplant. Receptors originate from a woman aged 45 to 65 with acute myeloid leukemia. Some clones in this sample may be carry-over from other donors' samples. The CDR3 runs from the conserved cysteine through the conserved F or W. A D gene is named only where the DNA matches it firmly. Clone size is shown for a subset of rows, as once, few, many or a class of expanded clone.

>TRBV7-8|NA|NA|TRBJ2-3
CAEGGPSSTDTQYF
TGTGCAGAGGGGGGGCCTTCTAGCACAGATACGCAGTATTTT
>TRBV11-2|NA|NA|TRBJ2-2
CASSTDRILKGELFF
TGTGCCAGCAGTACGGACCGTATTCTTAAGGGGGAGCTGTTTTTT
>TRBV7-3|TRBD1|NA|TRBJ2-2
CASSTTGGDTGELFF
TGTGCCAGCAGCACCACAGGGGGCGACACCGGGGAGCTGTTTTTT
>TRBV30|NA|NA|TRBJ1-5
CAWSYSGTYQPQHF
TGTGCCTGGAGCTATTCGGGAACCTATCAGCCCCAGCATTTT
>TRBV28|NA|NA|TRBJ2-1
CASRNLPGNEQFF
TGTGCCAGCAGGAACCTCCCCGGTAATGAGCAGTTCTTC
>TRBV6-1|TRBD1|NA|TRBJ1-4
CASRGETGGGKLFF
TGTGCCAGCAGGGGAGAGACAGGGGGCGGAAAACTGTTTTTT
>TRBV11-2|TRBD1|NA|TRBJ1-1
CASSLPTGLAEAFF
TGTGCCAGCAGTTTGCCGACAGGGCTTGCTGAAGCTTTCTTT
>TRBV5-1|TRBD2|NA|TRBJ2-1
CASSLRLAGGMEKNEQFF
TGCGCCAGCAGCTTGAGACTAGCGGGGGGGATGGAGAAAAATGAGCAGTTCTTC
>TRBV19|TRBD1|NA|TRBJ2-3
CASSMDRVTDTQYF
TGTGCCAGTAGTATGGACAGGGTGACAGATACGCAGTATTTT
>TRBV5-1|TRBD1|NA|TRBJ2-2
CASSLQPGQVTGELFF
TGCGCCAGCAGCTTACAGCCGGGACAGGTAACCGGGGAGCTGTTTTTT
>TRBV10-3|TRBD1|NA|TRBJ2-7
CAISELDRTYEQYF
TGTGCCATCAGTGAGTTGGACAGGACCTACGAGCAGTACTTC
>TRBV28|TRBD2|once|TRBJ2-1
CASSLSSGGRNEQFF
TGTGCCAGCAGTTTATCTTCGGGAGGTCGGAATGAGCAGTTCTTC
>TRBV29-1|TRBD1|NA|TRBJ2-7
CSGQRTGGSEQYF
TGCAGCGGCCAACGTACAGGGGGGAGCGAGCAGTACTTC
>TRBV6-1|TRBD2|NA|TRBJ2-5
CASSEQRGPRRPQETQYF
TGTGCCAGCAGTGAGCAGCGGGGGCCTCGCCGCCCCCAAGAGACCCAGTACTTC
>TRBV5-1|TRBD2|NA|TRBJ2-7
CASSATSGATYEQYF
TGCGCCAGCAGCGCAACTAGCGGGGCAACCTACGAGCAGTACTTC
>TRBV28|TRBD1|NA|TRBJ1-1
CASSHGDRVSEAFF
TGTGCCAGCAGTCATGGGGACAGGGTCTCTGAAGCTTTCTTT
>TRBV5-6|NA|once|TRBJ1-2
CASSLRLQNYGYTF
TGTGCCAGCAGCTTGCGGTTACAGAACTATGGCTACACCTTC
>TRBV7-8|TRBD1|NA|TRBJ1-2
CASSPRDRPNYGYTF
TGTGCCAGCAGCCCCCGGGACAGGCCTAACTATGGCTACACCTTC
>TRBV28|NA|NA|TRBJ2-7
CASSFMPLRNEQYF
TGTGCCAGCAGTTTTATGCCGTTGCGAAACGAGCAGTACTTC
>TRBV5-1|NA|NA|TRBJ1-4
CASSQTKRTDEKLFF
TGCGCCAGCAGCCAAACAAAAAGGACAGATGAAAAACTGTTTTTT
>TRBV20-1|NA|NA|TRBJ2-3
CSARNGDTQYF
TGCAGTGCTAGAAACGGGGATACGCAGTATTTT
>TRBV5-1|TRBD2|NA|TRBJ2-7
CASSKGLAGSSYEQYF
TGCGCCAGCAGCAAGGGACTAGCGGGTAGCTCCTACGAGCAGTACTTC
>TRBV2|NA|once|TRBJ2-7
CASTPGQVPYEQYF
TGTGCCAGCACCCCAGGACAAGTTCCCTACGAGCAGTACTTC
>TRBV5-6|NA|NA|TRBJ2-5
CASTLRPQETQYF
TGTGCCAGCACCCTCCGGCCCCAAGAGACCCAGTACTTC
>TRBV20-1|NA|NA|TRBJ1-2
CSAATGSGYTF
TGCAGTGCCGCCACAGGGTCCGGCTACACCTTC
>TRBV14|TRBD1|NA|TRBJ2-7
CASSQGLTGGNEQYF
TGTGCCAGCAGCCAAGGGCTGACAGGGGGTAACGAGCAGTACTTC
>TRBV19|NA|NA|TRBJ2-5
CASSTIPGAGGTQYF
TGTGCCAGTAGTACGATACCGGGCGCCGGAGGGACCCAGTACTTC
>TRBV10-3|NA|NA|TRBJ1-3
CAISGQGAGNTIYF
TGTGCCATCAGTGGCCAGGGCGCTGGAAACACCATATATTTT
>TRBV29-1|TRBD1|NA|TRBJ2-7
CSVTGGNSYEQYF
TGCAGCGTTACAGGGGGAAACTCCTACGAGCAGTACTTC
>TRBV5-6|TRBD2|NA|TRBJ2-1
CASSLLGEGLGNEQFF
TGTGCCAGCAGCTTATTGGGGGAGGGCCTCGGCAATGAGCAGTTCTTC
>TRBV7-8|TRBD1|NA|TRBJ1-3
CASSYTGDSGNTIYF
TGTGCCAGCAGCTATACAGGGGACTCTGGAAACACCATATATTTT
>TRBV5-5|NA|NA|TRBJ1-1
CASTGGRQVNTEAFF
TGTGCCAGCACCGGGGGAAGACAGGTTAACACTGAAGCTTTCTTT
>TRBV28|NA|NA|TRBJ1-5
CASSPAGDGYSMGQPQHF
TGTGCCAGCAGTCCGGCAGGGGACGGTTACAGTATGGGTCAGCCCCAGCATTTT
>TRBV7-9|NA|NA|TRBJ1-1
CASSFSVLNTEAFF
TGTGCCAGCAGCTTTTCCGTCCTGAACACTGAAGCTTTCTTT